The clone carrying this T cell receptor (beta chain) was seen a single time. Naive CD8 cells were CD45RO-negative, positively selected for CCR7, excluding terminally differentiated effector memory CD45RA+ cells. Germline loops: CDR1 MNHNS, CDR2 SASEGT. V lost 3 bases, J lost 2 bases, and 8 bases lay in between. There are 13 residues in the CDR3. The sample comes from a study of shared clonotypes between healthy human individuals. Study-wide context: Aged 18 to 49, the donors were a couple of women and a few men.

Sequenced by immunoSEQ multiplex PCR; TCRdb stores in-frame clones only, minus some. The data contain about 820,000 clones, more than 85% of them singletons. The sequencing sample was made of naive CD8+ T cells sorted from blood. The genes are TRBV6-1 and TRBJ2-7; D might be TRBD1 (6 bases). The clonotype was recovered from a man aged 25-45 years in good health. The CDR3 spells CASSENRAYEQYF. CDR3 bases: TGTGCCAGCAGTGAGAACAGGGCCTACGAGCAGTACTTC.